Listed here are 4 T cell receptor beta chains from one sample, sequenced in a study of monozygotic twins with cystic fibrosis. Using immunoSEQ multiplex PCR, the repertoire was profiled, and TCRdb retains in-frame clones only, with some absent. The sample yields thousands of clones, about 96% seen once. Sequenced sample: blood. All receptors come from a boy aged 2 to 10 with cystic fibrosis.

This chain links TRBV7-9 with TRBJ2-6; D remains unclear. The germline V gene has CDR1 SEHNR and CDR2 FQNEAQ (reference sequence). The CDR3 has 14 amino acids. The germline V and J ends were trimmed by 2 bases and 3 bases, with 5 bases remaining between them. In DNA, the CDR3 is TGTGCCAGCAGCTTAATGGATGGGGCCAACGTCCTGACTTTC. Its translation is CASSLMDGANVLTF.

The V call is TRBV6-5, the J call TRBJ1-4; no reliable D call. V was trimmed by 6 bases and J by 5 bases, leaving 10 bases between them. The CDR3 sequence is 13 residues long. CDR1 and CDR2 (germline): MNHEY, SVGAGI. CDR3 bases: TGTGCCAGCAGCAGGAGCGGGAATGAAAAACTGTTTTTT. Translating it yields CASSRSGNEKLFF.

The gene calls are TRBV6-6 and TRBJ2-7; D remains ambiguous. CDR3 length: 13 amino acids. The germline CDR1 and CDR2 sequences are MNHNY and SVGAGI (reference sequence). Trimming took 4 bases from V and 6 from J, leaving 13 bases between them. The CDR3 DNA reads TGTGCCAGCAGTTGGATGCTATGGGGCGAGCAGTACTTC. Protein: CASSWMLWGEQYF.

V gene TRBV7-9 combines with J gene TRBJ2-4; possible D gene TRBD1, 5 bases. The ends were cut back, 2 bases at V and 1 base at J, with 15 bases in the middle. Germline V lookup: CDR1 SEHNR, CDR2 FQNEAQ (reference sequence). This CDR3 is built from 17 residues. In nucleotides, the CDR3 is TGTGCCAGCAGCTTAAATTTGGGGAAGGGGGCCAAAAACATTCAGTACTTC. It encodes CASSLNLGKGAKNIQYF.